The 15 T cell receptor beta chains listed next were all sequenced from one sample in a study of cytotoxic CD8 clonotypes in ibrutinib-treated CLL listed by TCRdb under 2021. What this sample's time point label stands for: about a year on ibrutinib. Receptor amplification or capture employed the immunoSEQ multiplex PCR assay. Drawn from immuneACCESS, this table holds only the in-frame rearrangements with V and J called that TCRdb kept. Clones are partly lost; checked studies trace under half to an unresolved V gene and leave the rest unexplained. Recorded for this sample are approximately 45,000 clones; about 70% of them occurred a single time. 9.5% to 15% of the sample is in the top ten clones. Here the sequenced sample was PBMCs, taken after 12 months of ibrutinib treatment. The receptors originated from a human donor with chronic lymphocytic leukemia.

The chain carries TRBV6-6 and TRBJ2-3; the D gene could be TRBD1 or TRBD2 (5 bases each). Deletions cut 1 base from V and 6 bases from J, with 14 bases between. The CDR3 consists of 15 residues. Germline V gene data show CDR1 as MNHNY and CDR2 as SVGAGI (reference sequence). CDR3 sequence (DNA): TGTGCCAGCAGTTACTGGTCAGATCGGGACGATACGCAGTATTTT. Translation: CASSYWSDRDDTQYF.

This clone occurred once. The rearrangement uses TRBV4-1 and TRBJ1-2; no clear D. This CDR3 has 16 amino acids. Between the trimmed V and J ends, which lost 2 bases and 1 base, there was a span of 14 bases. CDR1 is MGHRA and CDR2 is YSYEKL in the germline V gene. Here the CDR3 reads CASSQRIPQSNYGYTF. The CDR3 bases are TGCGCCAGCAGCCAACGGATCCCACAAAGTAACTATGGCTACACCTTC.

This chain links TRBV27 with TRBJ1-1; D unresolved. This CDR3 has 12 residues. Between the trimmed V and J ends, which lost 2 bases and 1 base, there was a span of 2 bases. Germline V gene data show CDR1 as MNHEY and CDR2 as SMNVEV (reference sequence). CDR3 residues: CASSLGNTEAFF. The DNA for the CDR3 is TGTGCCAGCAGTTTAGGGAACACTGAAGCTTTCTTT.

This clone appeared a few times. V and J are TRBV7-2 and TRBJ2-7; tentatively, D is TRBD2 (6 bases). Trimming left V 5 bases short and J 8 bases short, with 19 bases between. The CDR3 has 14 amino acids. CDR1 SGHTA and CDR2 FQGNSA come from the germline V gene. This CDR3 is CASSHPPPGVKQYF. The CDR3 DNA reads as TGTGCCAGCAGCCATCCCCCCCCGGGGGTGAAGCAGTACTTC.

The chain has TRBV7-8 and TRBJ1-1; D ambiguous. This CDR3 has 13 residues. Trimming pared 4 bases from V and 1 base from J, leaving 7 bases between. Looked up from germline, CDR1 is SGHVS and CDR2 is FQNEAQ. The CDR3 region has the DNA TGTGCCAGCAGCTCGGCCCCGAACACTGAAGCTTTCTTT. This sequence encodes CASSSAPNTEAFF.

The genes are TRBV10-3 and TRBJ1-2, with D hard to call. The CDR3 consists of 14 residues. The germline CDR1 and CDR2 sequences are ENHRY and SYGVKD. V was shortened by 2 bases and J by 8 bases, with 15 bases between the two germline ends. As DNA, the CDR3 is TGTGCCATCAGTGAGATGAGGGCAGAAGGGGGCTACACCTTC. As protein: CAISEMRAEGGYTF.

The chain is built from TRBV28 and TRBJ1-2; TRBD1 agrees at 7 bases. CDR3 length equals 16 residues. CDR1 is MDHEN and CDR2 is SYDVKM in the germline V gene. V dropped 6 bases and J dropped 2; count of bases not matched to a gene: 12. This CDR3 reads CASSPGGKPENYGYTF. CDR3 in DNA: TGTGCCAGCAGCCCAGGGGGGAAACCGGAAAACTATGGCTACACCTTC.

The table lists this clone with a few counts. The V gene is TRBV9, the J gene TRBJ2-5, with D perhaps being TRBD1 or TRBD2 (7 bases each). The CDR3 contains 17 residues. The germline V gene has CDR1 SGDLS and CDR2 YYNGEE. V was trimmed by 1 base and J by 1 base, leaving 17 bases between them. CDR3 region: CASSVSGGGGTQETQYF. DNA for the CDR3: TGTGCCAGCAGCGTATCAGGGGGGGGTGGAACCCAAGAGACCCAGTACTTC.

The chain recombines TRBV21-1 with TRBJ2-7. TRBV21-1 is annotated as a pseudogene. The CDR3 totals 14 residues. The CDR3 DNA reads as TGTGCCAGCAGCAAAGTCGGGACCCACTACGAGCAGTACTTC. Translating it yields CASSKVGTHYEQYF.

The chain links TRBV28 to TRBJ1-4, with D possibly being TRBD1 (5 bases). CDR3 length: 17 residues. Trimming left V 6 bases short and J 0 bases short, with 17 bases between. The V gene's germline CDR1 is MDHEN and CDR2 SYDVKM. CDR3: CASRAGRGLATNEKLFF. The CDR3 nucleotides read TGTGCCAGCAGAGCCGGGAGGGGTCTTGCAACTAATGAAAAACTGTTTTTT.

This clone has more than one count but fewer than ten. The rearrangement uses TRBV5-1 and TRBJ2-2; 9 bases align to TRBD1. The CDR3 consists of 15 residues. CDR1 SGHRS and CDR2 YFSETQ come from the germline V gene. V lost 6 bases to trimming and J lost 5 bases; unmatched junction nucleotides: 8. The CDR3 nucleotides read TGCGCCAGCACCCTGACAGGGGGTGGAACCGGGGAGCTGTTTTTT. It specifies CASTLTGGGTGELFF.

This clone was counted once. V is TRBV7-2 and J is TRBJ2-1; D is ambiguous. V was pared by 10 bases and J by 8 bases, with 18 bases between. The CDR3 length is 13 residues. The germline V gene has CDR1 SGHTA and CDR2 FQGNSA. The CDR3 DNA reads TGTGCCACCGATCTCGGTGGGTGGGATGAGCAGTTCTTC. This gives the protein CATDLGGWDEQFF. Together with reference TRBV7-2 and TRBJ2-1, the CDR3 gives the full variable domain: GAGVSQSPSNKVTEKGKDVELRCDPISGHTALYWYRQSLGQGLEFLIYFQGNSAPDKSGLPSDRFSAERTGGSVSTLTIQRTQQEDSAVYLCATDLGGWDEQFFGPGTRLTVL.

As regards this clone: Its ends do not fully match the called genes, so a read error is possible. The chain carries TRBV27 and TRBJ2-7; no reliable D call. CDR1 is MNHEY and CDR2 is SMNVEV in the germline V gene (reference sequence). The CDR3 length is 15 residues. CDR3 bases: TGTGCCAGCAGTTTATCCCAGTATAGCTCCCACGAGCAGTACTTC. The encoded protein is CASSLSQYSSHEQYF.

The rearrangement joins TRBV2 to TRBJ2-3, with 10 bases lining up with TRBD2. With V trimmed by 4 bases and J by 3 bases, 1 base remained unmatched. The CDR3 is 14 residues long. Germline V lookup: CDR1 SNHLY, CDR2 FYNNEI. The CDR3 sequence is CASSVGLATDTQYF. The CDR3 DNA reads as TGTGCCAGCAGTGTGGGACTAGCGACAGATACGCAGTATTTT.

The CDR3 here is CASSEARGTGGNQPQHF. CDR3 nucleotides: TGTGCCAGCAGTGAAGCGCGAGGGACAGGGGGCAATCAGCCCCAGCATTTT. The chain recombines TRBV6-1 with TRBJ1-5; 10 positions agree with TRBD1. There are 17 residues in the CDR3. Germline-derived CDR1 and CDR2 are MNHNS and SASEGT. J was trimmed by 2 bases and V by 0 bases; bases with no gene match: 4.